This T cell receptor beta chain is from a study of blood T cell repertoires in COVID-19. Libraries were prepared by immunoSEQ multiplex PCR; TCRdb keeps only in-frame clonotypes and omits some of them. Of 100,000 to 120,000 clones in the sample, less than 75% were seen once. Germline assignment: CDR1 SGHKS and CDR2 YYEKEE (reference sequence). The CDR3 has 15 residues. V was pared by 4 bases and J by 6 bases, with 4 bases of the junction left unmatched. The sample was peripheral blood. This TCR derives from a woman aged 40 to 50 with acute or convalescent COVID-19. The rearrangement joins TRBV5-5 to TRBJ2-2; 12 nucleotides align to TRBD2. This CDR3 reads CASSRTSGDAGELFF. The CDR3 coding sequence is TGTGCCAGCAGCCGGACTAGCGGGGACGCCGGGGAGCTGTTTTTT.